The next 21 T cell receptor beta chains were all read from a single sample in a study of CD8 T cells in ankylosing spondylitis. TCRdb used MiXCR to reprocess the 5' RACE reads, holding one entry per CDR3 protein. The sample consists of 250,000 to 300,000 distinct CDR3 sequences, over 15% of them appearing once. The source material was blood, either unsorted or a sorted T cell fraction (not recorded which). The receptors shown here come from a male donor with ankylosing spondylitis or in good health (not recorded which).

This clonotype was recorded once. One end of the junction is discordant with germline, which a read error may explain. The chain carries TRBV12-3 or TRBV12-4 and TRBJ1-2, with 7 bases lining up with TRBD1. This CDR3 is built from 12 residues. The CDR3, as DNA: TGTGCCAGCAGGTCAACAGGGGATGGCTACATCTTC. Translating it yields CASRSTGDGYIF.

This clonotype came up many times. The chain recombines TRBV10-3 with TRBJ1-2; 7 bases fit TRBD1. V lost 8 bases to trimming and J lost 1 base; unmatched junction nucleotides: 7. Germline V gene sequence: CDR1 ENHRY, CDR2 SYGVKD. The CDR3 covers 14 residues. Here the CDR3 reads CAIRSGTDNYGYTF. The CDR3 DNA is TGTGCCATCCGCTCCGGGACAGATAACTATGGCTACACCTTC.

This clonotype has at least ten counts. J is TRBJ1-4 and V is TRBV20-1; 10 bases match TRBD1. The V gene's germline CDR1 is DFQATT and CDR2 SNEGSKA (reference sequence). The V and J ends lost 1 base and 7 bases, in that order; junction bases with no gene match: 9. This CDR3 contains 16 residues. The CDR3: CSARAPRQGAFEKLFF. CDR3 in DNA: TGCAGTGCTAGAGCGCCGAGACAGGGGGCCTTTGAAAAACTGTTTTTT.

This clonotype was seen more than once but under ten times. One end of the junction fails to match germline, which may point to a read error. The rearrangement links TRBV9 to TRBJ1-2; 7 nucleotides align to TRBD1. The germline gives CDR1 SGDLS, CDR2 YYNGEE. This CDR3 contains 10 residues. CDR3 nucleotides: TGTGCCAGCAGCGCTGGGACAGTACACTTC. Its translation: CASSAGTVHF. The whole variable domain, remainder taken from reference TRBV9 and TRBJ1-2, is DSGVTQTPKHLITATGQRVTLRCSPRSGDLSVYWYQQSLDQGLQFLIQYYNGEERAKGNILERFSAQQFPDLHSELNLSSLELGDSALYFCASSAGTVHFGSGTRLTVV.

This clonotype has a count of ten or more. CDR3 amino acids: CATSRNLGMGETQYF. CDR3 DNA sequence: TGTGCCACCAGCAGAAACCTCGGTATGGGGGAGACCCAGTACTTC. The chain uses TRBV15 and TRBJ2-5; D unclear. Trimming shortened V by 2 bases and J by 5 bases, and 15 bases separated the two germline ends. The CDR3 totals 15 residues. CDR1 is LNHNV, CDR2 YYDKDF, per germline (reference sequence).

The chain employs TRBV6-1 and TRBJ2-7; the match to TRBD1 covers 7 bases. Germline loops: CDR1 MNHNS, CDR2 SASEGT. The CDR3 is 15 amino acids. J lost 1 base, V lost 6 bases, and 9 bases had no gene match. The CDR3 here is CASREQGWSSYEQYV. CDR3 DNA sequence: TGTGCCAGCAGAGAACAGGGGTGGTCATCCTACGAGCAGTACGTC.

The V call is TRBV24-1, the J call TRBJ2-6; D gene unclear. There are 13 residues in the CDR3. Trimming removed 10 bases at V and 1 base at J, with 7 bases between. CDR1 is KGHDR, CDR2 SFDVKD, per germline. CDR3 bases: TGTGCCACTGAGACGTCTGGGGCCAACGTCCTGACTTTC. Its protein is CATETSGANVLTF.

The V gene is TRBV18, the J gene TRBJ2-1; D is undetermined. V was clipped by 3 bases and J by 0 bases, with 3 bases between them. CDR1 KGHSH and CDR2 LQKENI come from the germline V gene. The CDR3 length is 13 residues. The CDR3 region is CASSPVSYNEQFF. CDR3 nucleotide sequence: TGTGCCAGCTCACCGGTCTCCTACAATGAGCAGTTCTTC.

This clonotype was counted ten times or more. V is TRBV5-1 and J is TRBJ2-5; TRBD2 aligns across 7 bases. V shed 4 bases and J 2 bases; nucleotides not matched to a gene: 5. The CDR3 runs to 14 residues. Germline assignment: CDR1 SGHRS and CDR2 YFSETQ. CDR3 sequence reads: CASSLWEGQETQYF. The CDR3 DNA sequence: TGCGCCAGCAGCCTTTGGGAGGGGCAAGAGACCCAGTACTTC.

The CDR3 here is CASSQEFGDGAFF. In DNA, the CDR3 is TGTGCCAGCAGCCAAGAGTTTGGGGATGGAGCTTTCTTT. The chain combines TRBV3-1 with TRBJ1-1, with unresolved D. The germline V gene encodes CDR1 LGHDT and CDR2 YNNKEL (reference sequence). V was shortened by 0 bases and J by 10 bases, with 12 bases between the two germline ends. The CDR3 has 13 amino acids.

This clonotype was counted between two and nine times. This chain links TRBV20-1 with TRBJ1-2; D might be TRBD1 (5 bases). This CDR3 has 15 residues. Trimming stripped 4 bases from V and 8 bases from J, with 23 bases between. The V gene's germline CDR1 is DFQATT and CDR2 SNEGSKA (reference sequence). As DNA, the CDR3 is TGCAGTGCTAACCGGGACGAAACCTTAATCGGGGGCTACACCTTC. This encodes CSANRDETLIGGYTF.

The chain recombines TRBV5-4 with TRBJ2-3, with no clear D. Trimming pared 5 bases from V and 2 bases from J, leaving 15 bases between. The CDR3 spans 15 residues. CDR1 is SGHNT, CDR2 YYREEE, per germline (reference sequence). The CDR3 is CASSSRTQNTDTQYF. In DNA, the CDR3 is TGTGCCAGCAGTTCAAGGACGCAAAACACAGATACGCAGTATTTT.

The chain employs TRBV30 and TRBJ1-1; D gene uncertain. Germline CDR1 and CDR2: GTSNPN and SVGIG (reference sequence). This CDR3 comprises 15 residues. Trimming shortened V by 3 bases and J by 1 base, and 15 bases separated the two germline ends. The CDR3 reads CAWRGLGGQNTEAFF. CDR3 DNA: TGTGCCTGGAGGGGTCTCGGAGGGCAGAACACTGAAGCTTTCTTT.

This chain joins TRBV12-3 or TRBV12-4 and TRBJ2-7; D is undetermined. This CDR3 spans 13 amino acids. Trimming took 6 bases from V and 6 from J, leaving 15 bases between them. The CDR3 region is CASRVSAPGEQYV. The CDR3 DNA reads as TGTGCCAGCAGAGTTAGTGCTCCTGGCGAGCAGTACGTC.

The chain employs TRBV6-1 and TRBJ1-2; D gene unclear. This CDR3 region has 13 residues. Germline V gene sequence: CDR1 MNHNS, CDR2 SASEGT. The V end lost 1 base, the J end lost 8 bases, and 11 bases lay between the germline ends. The CDR3 nucleotides are TGTGCCAGCAGTGAAGACCTGAGGGAGGGCTACACCTTC. Encoded protein: CASSEDLREGYTF.

This clonotype has more than one count but fewer than ten. This sequence joins TRBV29-1 and TRBJ2-2; D remains ambiguous. The CDR3 consists of 11 residues. The V gene's germline CDR1 is SQVTM and CDR2 ANQGSEA. Trimming shortened V by 5 bases and J by 6 bases, and 7 bases separated the two germline ends. CDR3 region: CSVRSAGELFF. The CDR3 DNA reads TGCAGCGTTAGGTCGGCCGGGGAGCTGTTTTTT.

J is TRBJ2-3 and V is TRBV9; 7 bases are shared with TRBD2. The germline V gene has CDR1 SGDLS and CDR2 YYNGEE. The CDR3 consists of 16 residues. The V and J ends lost 4 bases and 3 bases, in that order; junction bases with no gene match: 11. This CDR3 is CASSPKRDGKTDTQYF. CDR3 sequence (DNA): TGTGCCAGCAGCCCGAAGCGGGACGGTAAGACAGATACGCAGTATTTT.

This clonotype was counted only a few times. The V gene is TRBV12-3 or TRBV12-4, the J gene TRBJ1-6, with D possibly being TRBD1 (5 bases). The CDR3 covers 15 residues. V gave up 3 bases and J gave up 7 bases, with 13 bases separating them. CDR3 sequence: CASSFGGVDNSPLHF. The CDR3 DNA follows: TGTGCCAGCAGTTTTGGGGGGGTTGACAATTCACCCCTCCACTTT.

The chain uses TRBV12-3 or TRBV12-4 and TRBJ1-5, with D perhaps matching TRBD1 (5 bases). Trimming took 8 bases from V and 0 from J, leaving 14 bases between them. The CDR3 is made up of 15 amino acids. This chain's CDR3 is CASGTRGNSNQPQHF. CDR3 DNA: TGTGCCAGCGGGACGAGGGGAAATAGCAATCAGCCCCAGCATTTT.

This chain links TRBV2 with TRBJ2-2; D perhaps matches TRBD1 (5 bases). Per the germline V gene, CDR1 is SNHLY and CDR2 is FYNNEI. The CDR3 length is 16 residues. With 1 base removed from V and 4 bases from J, the gap between germline ends came to 13 bases. The CDR3 DNA sequence: TGTGCCAGCAGTGAAGTCGGGCCAGGGCCCACCGGGGAGCTGTTTTTT. Translating gives CASSEVGPGPTGELFF. Filled out from reference TRBV2 and TRBJ2-2, the complete variable domain reads EPEVTQTPSHQVTQMGQEVILRCVPISNHLYFYWYRQILGQKVEFLVSFYNNEISEKSEIFDDQFSVERPDGSNFTLKIRSTKLEDSAMYFCASSEVGPGPTGELFFGEGSRLTVL.

The rearrangement joins TRBV5-1 to TRBJ2-1, with D hard to call. V shed 4 bases and J shed 8 bases, with 16 bases lying between them. The CDR3 is 14 residues long. Germline CDR1 and CDR2: SGHRS and YFSETQ. CDR3 bases: TGCGCCAGCAGCACCTCTTCTAGACCCGATGAGCAGTTCTTC. Translation: CASSTSSRPDEQFF. The whole variable domain, filled in from reference TRBV5-1 and TRBJ2-1, reads KAGVTQTPRYLIKTRGQQVTLSCSPISGHRSVSWYQQTPGQGLQFLFEYFSETQRNKGNFPGRFSGRQFSNSRSEMNVSTLELGDSALYLCASSTSSRPDEQFFGPGTRLTVL.